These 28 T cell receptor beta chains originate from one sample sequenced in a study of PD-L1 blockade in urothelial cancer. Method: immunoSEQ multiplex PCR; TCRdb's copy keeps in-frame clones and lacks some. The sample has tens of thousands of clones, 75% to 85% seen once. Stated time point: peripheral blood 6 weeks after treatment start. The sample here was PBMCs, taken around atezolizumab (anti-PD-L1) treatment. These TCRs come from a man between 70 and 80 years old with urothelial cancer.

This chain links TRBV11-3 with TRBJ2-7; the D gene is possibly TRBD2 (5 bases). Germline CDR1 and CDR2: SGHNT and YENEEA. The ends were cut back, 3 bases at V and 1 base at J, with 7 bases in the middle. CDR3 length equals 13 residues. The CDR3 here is CASSLDSSYEQYF. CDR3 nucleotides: TGTGCCAGCAGCTTGGACTCGTCCTACGAGCAGTACTTC.

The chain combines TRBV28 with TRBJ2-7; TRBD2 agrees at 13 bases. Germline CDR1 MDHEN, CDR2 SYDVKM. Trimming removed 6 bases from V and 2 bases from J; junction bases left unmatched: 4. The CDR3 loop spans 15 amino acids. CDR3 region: CASRDGTSGTYEQYF. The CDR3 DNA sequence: TGTGCCAGCAGGGATGGGACTAGCGGGACCTACGAGCAGTACTTC.

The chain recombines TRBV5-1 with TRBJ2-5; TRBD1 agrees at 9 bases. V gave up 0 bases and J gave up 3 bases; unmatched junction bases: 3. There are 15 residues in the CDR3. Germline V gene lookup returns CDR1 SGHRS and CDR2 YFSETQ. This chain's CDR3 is CASSLDRGLEETQYF. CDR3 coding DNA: TGCGCCAGCAGCTTGGACAGGGGGCTTGAAGAGACCCAGTACTTC. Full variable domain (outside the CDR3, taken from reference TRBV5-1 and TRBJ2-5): KAGVTQTPRYLIKTRGQQVTLSCSPISGHRSVSWYQQTPGQGLQFLFEYFSETQRNKGNFPGRFSGRQFSNSRSEMNVSTLELGDSALYLCASSLDRGLEETQYFGPGTRLLVL.

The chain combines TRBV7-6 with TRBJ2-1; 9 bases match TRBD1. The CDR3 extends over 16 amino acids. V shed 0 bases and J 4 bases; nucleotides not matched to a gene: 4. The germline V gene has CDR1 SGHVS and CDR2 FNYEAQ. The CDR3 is CASSLAGQGRYNEQFF. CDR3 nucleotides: TGTGCCAGCAGCTTAGCCGGACAGGGGCGTTACAATGAGCAGTTCTTC.

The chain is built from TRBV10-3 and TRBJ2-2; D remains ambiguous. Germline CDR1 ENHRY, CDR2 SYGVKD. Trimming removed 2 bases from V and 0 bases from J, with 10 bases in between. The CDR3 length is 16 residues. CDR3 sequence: CAISEKAGSNTGELFF. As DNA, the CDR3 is TGTGCCATCAGTGAGAAGGCAGGATCGAACACCGGGGAGCTGTTTTTT.

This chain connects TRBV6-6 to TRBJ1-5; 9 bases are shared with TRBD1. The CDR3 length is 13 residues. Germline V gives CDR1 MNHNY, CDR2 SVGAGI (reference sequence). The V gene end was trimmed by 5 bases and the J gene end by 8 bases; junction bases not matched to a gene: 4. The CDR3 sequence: CASSDRGVEPQHF. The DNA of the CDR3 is TGTGCCAGCAGTGACAGGGGGGTTGAGCCCCAGCATTTT.

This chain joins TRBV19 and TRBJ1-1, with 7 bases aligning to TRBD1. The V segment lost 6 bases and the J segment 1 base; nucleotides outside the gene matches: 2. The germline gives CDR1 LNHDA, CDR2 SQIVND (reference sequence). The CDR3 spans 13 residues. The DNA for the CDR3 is TGTGCCAGTAGCCGACAGGGGAACACTGAAGCTTTCTTT. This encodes CASSRQGNTEAFF.

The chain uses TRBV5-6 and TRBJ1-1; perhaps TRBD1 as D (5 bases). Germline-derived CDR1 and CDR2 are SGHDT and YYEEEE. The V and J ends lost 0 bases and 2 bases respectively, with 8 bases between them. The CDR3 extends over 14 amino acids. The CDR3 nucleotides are TGTGCCAGCAGCTTGGCGTGGACAAACACTGAAGCTTTCTTT. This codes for CASSLAWTNTEAFF.

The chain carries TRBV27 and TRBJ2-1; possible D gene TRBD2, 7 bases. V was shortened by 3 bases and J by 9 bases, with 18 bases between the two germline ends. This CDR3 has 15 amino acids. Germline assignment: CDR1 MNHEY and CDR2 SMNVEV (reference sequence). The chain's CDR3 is CASSFPGGGEGEQFF. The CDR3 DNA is TGTGCCAGCAGTTTCCCTGGCGGGGGCGAGGGTGAGCAGTTCTTC.

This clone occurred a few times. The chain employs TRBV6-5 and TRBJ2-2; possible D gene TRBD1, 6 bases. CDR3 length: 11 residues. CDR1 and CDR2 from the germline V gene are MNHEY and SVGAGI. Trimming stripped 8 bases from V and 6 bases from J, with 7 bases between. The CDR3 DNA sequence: TGTGCCAGCCGACAGGCCGGGGAGCTGTTTTTT. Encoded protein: CASRQAGELFF.

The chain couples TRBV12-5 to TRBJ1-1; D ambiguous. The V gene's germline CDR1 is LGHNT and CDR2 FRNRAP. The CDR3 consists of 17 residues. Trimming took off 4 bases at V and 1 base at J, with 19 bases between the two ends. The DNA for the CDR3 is TGTGCTAGTGGTTCCCTCTTGGTCGGGGTCACGAACACTGAAGCTTTCTTT. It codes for CASGSLLVGVTNTEAFF. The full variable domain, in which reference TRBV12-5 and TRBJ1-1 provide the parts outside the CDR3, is DARVTQTPRHKVTEMGQEVTMRCQPILGHNTVFWYRQTMMQGLELLAYFRNRAPLDDSGMPKDRFSAEMPDATLATLKIQPSEPRDSAVYFCASGSLLVGVTNTEAFFGQGTRLTVV.

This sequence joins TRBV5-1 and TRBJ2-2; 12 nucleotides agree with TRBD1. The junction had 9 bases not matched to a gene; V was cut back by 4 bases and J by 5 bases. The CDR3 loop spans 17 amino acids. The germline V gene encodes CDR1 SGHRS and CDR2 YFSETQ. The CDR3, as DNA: TGCGCCAGCAGCCTGTCCGGGACAGGGGGCCGAACCGGGGAGCTGTTTTTT. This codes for CASSLSGTGGRTGELFF.

CDR3 residues: CASSPPPQGLGKRNQPQHF. DNA of the CDR3: TGTGCCAGCAGCCCCCCCCCGCAGGGATTGGGCAAGCGCAATCAGCCCCAGCATTTT. This rearrangement joins TRBV9 to TRBJ1-5; D possibly corresponds to TRBD1 (5 bases). Germline assignment: CDR1 SGDLS and CDR2 YYNGEE. V was clipped by 4 bases and J by 2 bases, with 25 bases between them. The CDR3 length is 19 residues. The whole variable domain, filled in from reference TRBV9 and TRBJ1-5, reads DSGVTQTPKHLITATGQRVTLRCSPRSGDLSVYWYQQSLDQGLQFLIQYYNGEERAKGNILERFSAQQFPDLHSELNLSSLELGDSALYFCASSPPPQGLGKRNQPQHFGDGTRLSIL.

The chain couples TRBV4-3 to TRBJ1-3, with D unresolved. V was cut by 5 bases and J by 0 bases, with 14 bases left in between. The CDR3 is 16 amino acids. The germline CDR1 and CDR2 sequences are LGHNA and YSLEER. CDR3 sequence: CASSATWSSSGNTIYF. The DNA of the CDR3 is TGCGCCAGCAGCGCGACGTGGAGCAGCTCTGGAAACACCATATATTTT.

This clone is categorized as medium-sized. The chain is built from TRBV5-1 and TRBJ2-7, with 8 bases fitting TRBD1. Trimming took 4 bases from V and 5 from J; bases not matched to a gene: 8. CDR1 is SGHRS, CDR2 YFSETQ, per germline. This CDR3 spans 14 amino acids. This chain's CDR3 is CASSAPDRVHEQYF. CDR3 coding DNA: TGCGCCAGCAGCGCCCCGGACAGGGTCCACGAGCAGTACTTC.

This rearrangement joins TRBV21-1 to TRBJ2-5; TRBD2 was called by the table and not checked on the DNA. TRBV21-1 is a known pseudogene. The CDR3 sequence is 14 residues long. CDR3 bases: TGTGCCAGCAGCGCAAGCTGGAGGCAAGAGACCCAGTACTTC. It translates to CASSASWRQETQYF.

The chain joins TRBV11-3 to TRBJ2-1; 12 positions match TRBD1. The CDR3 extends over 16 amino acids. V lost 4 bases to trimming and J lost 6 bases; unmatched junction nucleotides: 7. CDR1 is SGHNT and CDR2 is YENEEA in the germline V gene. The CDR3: CASSSWGQGALNEQFF. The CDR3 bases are TGTGCCAGCAGCTCCTGGGGACAGGGGGCTCTCAATGAGCAGTTCTTC.

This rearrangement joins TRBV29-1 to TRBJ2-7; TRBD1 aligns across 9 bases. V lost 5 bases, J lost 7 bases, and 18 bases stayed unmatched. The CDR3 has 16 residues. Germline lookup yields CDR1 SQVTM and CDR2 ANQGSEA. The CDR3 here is CSVSRGQGEGSREQYF. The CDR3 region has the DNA TGCAGCGTTTCCCGGGGACAGGGCGAGGGGAGTAGGGAGCAGTACTTC.

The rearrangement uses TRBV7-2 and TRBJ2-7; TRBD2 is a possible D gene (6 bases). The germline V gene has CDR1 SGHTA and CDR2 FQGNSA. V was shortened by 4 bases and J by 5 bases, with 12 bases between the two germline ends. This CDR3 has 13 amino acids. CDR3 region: CASSSGLPNEQYF. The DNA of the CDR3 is TGTGCCAGCAGCTCGGGACTCCCCAACGAGCAGTACTTC.

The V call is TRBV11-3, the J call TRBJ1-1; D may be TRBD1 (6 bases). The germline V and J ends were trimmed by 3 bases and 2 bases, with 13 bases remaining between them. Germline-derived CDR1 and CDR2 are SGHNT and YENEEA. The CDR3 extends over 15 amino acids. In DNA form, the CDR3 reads TGTGCCAGCAGCTTGATTAGGGGGGGCAACACTGAAGCTTTCTTT. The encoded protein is CASSLIRGGNTEAFF.

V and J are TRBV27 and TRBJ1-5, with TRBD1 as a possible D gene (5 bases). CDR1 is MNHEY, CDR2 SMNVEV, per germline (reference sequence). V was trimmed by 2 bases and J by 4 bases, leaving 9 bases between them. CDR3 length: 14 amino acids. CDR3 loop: CASSLGRVNQPQHF. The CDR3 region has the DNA TGTGCCAGCAGTTTAGGCAGGGTGAATCAGCCCCAGCATTTT.

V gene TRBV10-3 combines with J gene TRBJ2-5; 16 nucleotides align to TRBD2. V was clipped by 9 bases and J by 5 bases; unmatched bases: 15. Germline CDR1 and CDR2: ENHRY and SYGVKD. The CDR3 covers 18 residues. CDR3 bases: TGTGCCATTTCCGGGACTAGCGGGGGGGCCTTGACGGTGGAGACCCAGTACTTC. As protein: CAISGTSGGALTVETQYF.

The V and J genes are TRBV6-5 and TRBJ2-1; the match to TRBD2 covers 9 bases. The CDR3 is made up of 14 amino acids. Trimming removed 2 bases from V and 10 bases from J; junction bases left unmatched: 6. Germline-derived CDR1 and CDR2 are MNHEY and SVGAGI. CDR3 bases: TGTGCCAGCAGTTACGGCCATAGCGGGAGAGAGCAGTTCTTC. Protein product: CASSYGHSGREQFF.

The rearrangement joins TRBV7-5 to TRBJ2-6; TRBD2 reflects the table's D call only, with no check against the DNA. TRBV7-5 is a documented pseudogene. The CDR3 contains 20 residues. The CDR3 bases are TGTGTCAGAAGCTTACTCAGTAGGGAGGCCCCGTTGGGTGGGGCCAACGTCCTGACTTTC. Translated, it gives CVRSLLSREAPLGGANVLTF.

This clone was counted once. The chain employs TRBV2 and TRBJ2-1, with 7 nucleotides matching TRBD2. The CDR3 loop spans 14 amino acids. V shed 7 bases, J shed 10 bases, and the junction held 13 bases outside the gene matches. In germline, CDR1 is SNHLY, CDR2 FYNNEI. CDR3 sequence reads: CASKGLAALEEQFF. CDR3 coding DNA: TGTGCCAGCAAGGGGCTAGCGGCCTTGGAGGAGCAGTTCTTC.

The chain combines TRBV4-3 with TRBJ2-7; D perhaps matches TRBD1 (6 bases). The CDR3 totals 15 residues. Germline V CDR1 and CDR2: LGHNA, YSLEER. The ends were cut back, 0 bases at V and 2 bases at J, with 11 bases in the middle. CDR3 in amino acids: CASSQELWTAYEQYF. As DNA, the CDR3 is TGCGCCAGCAGCCAAGAATTGTGGACAGCCTACGAGCAGTACTTC.

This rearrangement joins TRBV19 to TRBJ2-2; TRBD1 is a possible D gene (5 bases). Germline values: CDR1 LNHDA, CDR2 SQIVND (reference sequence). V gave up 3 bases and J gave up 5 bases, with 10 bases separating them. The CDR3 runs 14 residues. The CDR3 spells CASSIKPGTGELFF. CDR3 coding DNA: TGTGCCAGTAGTATCAAACCAGGGACCGGGGAGCTGTTTTTT.

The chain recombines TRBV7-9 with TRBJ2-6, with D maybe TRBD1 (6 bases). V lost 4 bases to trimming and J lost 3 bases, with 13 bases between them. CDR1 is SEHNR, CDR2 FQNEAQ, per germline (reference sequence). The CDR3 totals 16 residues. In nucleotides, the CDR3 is TGTGCCAGCAGCTCCTCAGGGGTCCGTGGGGCCAACGTCCTGACTTTC. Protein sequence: CASSSSGVRGANVLTF.